The 5 T cell receptor beta chains reported below all come from one sample, sequenced in a study of T cell repertoires in cytomegalovirus infection. Each CDR3 protein is one row after TCRdb ran MiXCR on the reads. Of around 360,000 distinct CDR3 sequences in the sample, roughly 36% were seen once. Antigen specificity for these receptors is unknown. The sample in question was cultured PBMCs, obtained from culture after CMV antigen stimulation. The receptors originated from a human donor in good health (CMV status not recorded). Some clones in this sample may be carry-over from other donors' samples.

The chain joins TRBV9 to TRBJ1-2; D gene ambiguous. The germline V gene has CDR1 SGDLS and CDR2 YYNGEE. This CDR3 contains 13 residues. V dropped 6 bases and J dropped 4 bases, with 13 bases sitting between them. As DNA, the CDR3 is TGTGCCAGCAACGACGGAGGATTCTATGGCTACACCTTC. It codes for CASNDGGFYGYTF.

This clonotype came up many times. The chain has TRBV7-6 and TRBJ2-5; D possibly corresponds to TRBD2 (7 bases). The CDR3 consists of 15 residues. Trimming left V 5 bases short and J 5 bases short, with 18 bases between. Germline V gene data show CDR1 as SGHVS and CDR2 as FNYEAQ. This chain's CDR3 is CASSAKPGGAETQYF. In nucleotides, the CDR3 is TGTGCCAGCAGCGCGAAGCCGGGGGGCGCGGAGACCCAGTACTTC.

This rearrangement joins TRBV2 to TRBJ1-4; tentative D call: TRBD1 (6 bases). The CDR3 loop spans 14 amino acids. The germline V and J ends were trimmed by 3 bases and 6 bases, with 11 bases remaining between them. Per the germline V gene, CDR1 is SNHLY and CDR2 is FYNNEI. CDR3 DNA: TGTGCCAGCAGTGAGTTCCGGACAGATGAAAAACTGTTTTTT. It translates to CASSEFRTDEKLFF.

J is TRBJ2-7 and V is TRBV5-1; 10 bases agree with TRBD1. Trimming at V came to 0 bases and at J to 6 bases, leaving 6 bases not matched to a gene. The CDR3 is made up of 15 amino acids. CDR1 is SGHRS, CDR2 YFSETQ, per germline. The CDR3 loop is CASSLGGTGAIEQYF. As DNA, the CDR3 is TGCGCCAGCAGCTTGGGTGGGACAGGGGCAATCGAGCAGTACTTC.

This clonotype was recorded many times. The chain recombines TRBV7-8 with TRBJ2-7; TRBD1 aligns across 7 bases. Germline V gene lookup returns CDR1 SGHVS and CDR2 FQNEAQ. V lost 5 bases and J lost 2; bases outside the gene matches: 6. There are 14 residues in the CDR3. The CDR3 region is CASSRTGETYEQYV. DNA for the CDR3: TGTGCCAGCAGCCGAACAGGGGAGACCTACGAGCAGTACGTC.